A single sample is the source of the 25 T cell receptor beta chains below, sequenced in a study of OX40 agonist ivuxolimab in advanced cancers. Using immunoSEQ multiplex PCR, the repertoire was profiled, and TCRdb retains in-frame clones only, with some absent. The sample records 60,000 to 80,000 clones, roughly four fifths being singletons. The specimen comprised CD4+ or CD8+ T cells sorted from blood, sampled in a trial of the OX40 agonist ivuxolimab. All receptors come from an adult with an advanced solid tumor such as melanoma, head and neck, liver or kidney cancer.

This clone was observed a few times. CDR3 sequence reads: CASSLDSQPQHF. CDR3 coding DNA: TGTGCCAGCAGCCTGGACAGTCAGCCCCAGCATTTT. The rearrangement joins TRBV6-6 to TRBJ1-5, with D maybe TRBD1 (6 bases). This CDR3 spans 12 amino acids. CDR1 and CDR2 from the germline V gene are MNHNY and SVGAGI (reference sequence). V dropped 6 bases and J dropped 6 bases, with 9 bases sitting between them.

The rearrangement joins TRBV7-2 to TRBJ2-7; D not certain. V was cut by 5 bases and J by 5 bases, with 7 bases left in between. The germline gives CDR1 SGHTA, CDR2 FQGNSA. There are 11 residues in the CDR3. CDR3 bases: TGTGCCAGCAGCCCCGCCGACGAGCAGTACTTC. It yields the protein CASSPADEQYF.

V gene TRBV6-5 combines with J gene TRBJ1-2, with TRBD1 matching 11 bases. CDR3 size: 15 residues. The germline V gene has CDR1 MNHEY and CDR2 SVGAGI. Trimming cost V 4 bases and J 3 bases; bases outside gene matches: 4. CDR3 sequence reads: CASSWTGGAYYGYTF. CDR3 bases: TGTGCCAGCAGTTGGACAGGGGGCGCCTACTATGGCTACACCTTC.

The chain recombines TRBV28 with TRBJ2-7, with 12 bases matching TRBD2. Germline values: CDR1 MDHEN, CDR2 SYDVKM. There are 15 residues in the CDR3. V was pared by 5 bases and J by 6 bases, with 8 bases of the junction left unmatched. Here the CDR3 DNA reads TGTGCCAGCAGTAGACCGGGACTAGCGGGTCTCGAGCAGTACTTC. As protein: CASSRPGLAGLEQYF.

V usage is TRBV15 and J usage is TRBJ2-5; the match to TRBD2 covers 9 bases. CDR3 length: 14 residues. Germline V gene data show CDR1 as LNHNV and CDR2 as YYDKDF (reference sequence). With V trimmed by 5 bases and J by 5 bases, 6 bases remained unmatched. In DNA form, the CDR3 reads TGTGCCACCAGCCGCGGGGGGGTGGGGGAGACCCAGTACTTC. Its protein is CATSRGGVGETQYF.

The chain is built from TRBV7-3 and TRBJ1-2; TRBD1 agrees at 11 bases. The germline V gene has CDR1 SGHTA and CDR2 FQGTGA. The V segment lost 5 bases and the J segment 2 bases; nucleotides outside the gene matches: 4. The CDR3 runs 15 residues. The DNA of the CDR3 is TGTGCCAGCAGCCCGGGGACAGGGGGGAACTATGGCTACACCTTC. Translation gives CASSPGTGGNYGYTF. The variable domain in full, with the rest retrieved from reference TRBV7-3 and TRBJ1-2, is GAGVSQTPSNKVTEKGKYVELRCDPISGHTALYWYRQSLGQGPEFLIYFQGTGAADDSGLPNDRFFAVRPEGSVSTLKIQRTERGDSAVYLCASSPGTGGNYGYTFGSGTRLTVV.

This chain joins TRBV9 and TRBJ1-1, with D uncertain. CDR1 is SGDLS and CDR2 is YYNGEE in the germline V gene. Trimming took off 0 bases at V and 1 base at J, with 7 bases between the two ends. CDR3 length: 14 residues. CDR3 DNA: TGTGCCAGCAGCGTAGTGGCGGCGAACACTGAAGCTTTCTTT. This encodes CASSVVAANTEAFF.

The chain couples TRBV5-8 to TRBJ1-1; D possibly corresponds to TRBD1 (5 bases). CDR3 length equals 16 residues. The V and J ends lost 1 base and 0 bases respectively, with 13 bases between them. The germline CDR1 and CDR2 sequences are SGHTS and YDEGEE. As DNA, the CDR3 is TGTGCCAGCAGCTTGAGGGGCGGGATAGTGAACACTGAAGCTTTCTTT. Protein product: CASSLRGGIVNTEAFF.

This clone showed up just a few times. The CDR3 is CASSSGQGIGGYTF. For the CDR3, the DNA is TGTGCCAGCAGTTCGGGACAGGGTATTGGTGGCTACACCTTC. The chain employs TRBV6-6 and TRBJ1-2; TRBD1 aligns across 9 bases. This CDR3 spans 14 amino acids. The germline CDR1 and CDR2 sequences are MNHNY and SVGAGI (reference sequence). V dropped 4 bases and J dropped 7; count of bases not matched to a gene: 7.

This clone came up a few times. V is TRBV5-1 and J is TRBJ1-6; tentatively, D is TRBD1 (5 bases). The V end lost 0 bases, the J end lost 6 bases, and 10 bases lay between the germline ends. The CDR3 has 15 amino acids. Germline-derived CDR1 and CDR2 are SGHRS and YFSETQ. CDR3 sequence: CASSLVAGRNSPLHF. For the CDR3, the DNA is TGCGCCAGCAGCTTGGTTGCAGGGCGTAATTCACCCCTCCACTTT.

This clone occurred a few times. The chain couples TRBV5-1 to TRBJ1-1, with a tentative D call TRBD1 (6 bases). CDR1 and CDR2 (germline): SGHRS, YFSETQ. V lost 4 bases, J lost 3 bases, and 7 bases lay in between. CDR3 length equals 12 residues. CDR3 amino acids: CASSGGHTEAFF. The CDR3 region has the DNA TGCGCCAGCAGCGGGGGGCACACTGAAGCTTTCTTT.

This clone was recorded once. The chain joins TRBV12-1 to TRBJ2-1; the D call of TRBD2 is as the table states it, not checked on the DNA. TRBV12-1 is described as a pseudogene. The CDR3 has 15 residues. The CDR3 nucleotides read TGTGCCAGCAGCTTTGCGTGTAGGGGAGGTAATGAGCAGTTCTTC. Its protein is CASSFACRGGNEQFF.

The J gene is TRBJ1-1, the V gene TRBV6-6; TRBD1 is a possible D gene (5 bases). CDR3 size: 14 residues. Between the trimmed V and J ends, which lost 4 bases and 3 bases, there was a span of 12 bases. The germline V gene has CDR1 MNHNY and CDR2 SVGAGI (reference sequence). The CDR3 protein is CASSSLRGDTEAFF. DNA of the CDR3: TGTGCCAGCAGTTCCCTACGGGGGGACACTGAAGCTTTCTTT.

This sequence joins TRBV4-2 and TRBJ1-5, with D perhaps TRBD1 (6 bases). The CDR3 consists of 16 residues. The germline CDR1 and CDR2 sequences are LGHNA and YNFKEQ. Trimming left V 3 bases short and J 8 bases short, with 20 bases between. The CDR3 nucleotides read TGTGCCAGCAGCCAGGGACATAACCTAGGGGTAGAGCCCCAGCATTTT. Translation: CASSQGHNLGVEPQHF.

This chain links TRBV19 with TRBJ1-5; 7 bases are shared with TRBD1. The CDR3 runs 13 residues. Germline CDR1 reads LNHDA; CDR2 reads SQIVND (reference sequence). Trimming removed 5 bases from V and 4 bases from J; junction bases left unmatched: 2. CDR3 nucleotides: TGTGCCAGTAGTCAGGACAGGAATCAGCCCCAGCATTTT. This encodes CASSQDRNQPQHF.

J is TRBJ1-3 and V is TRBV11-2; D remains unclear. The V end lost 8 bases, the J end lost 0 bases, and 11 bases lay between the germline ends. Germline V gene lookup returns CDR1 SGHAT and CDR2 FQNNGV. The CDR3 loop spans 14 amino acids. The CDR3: CASWSVHSGNTIYF. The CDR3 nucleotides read TGTGCCAGCTGGTCAGTCCACTCTGGAAACACCATATATTTT.

CDR3 region: CASSQKTGGFTDTQYF. Here the CDR3 DNA reads TGTGCCAGCAGCCAAAAGACAGGGGGATTCACAGATACGCAGTATTTT. The chain combines TRBV4-2 with TRBJ2-3; TRBD1 matches at 9 bases. J lost 2 bases, V lost 2 bases, and 5 bases had no gene match. Germline lookup yields CDR1 LGHNA and CDR2 YNFKEQ. The CDR3 is 16 amino acids.

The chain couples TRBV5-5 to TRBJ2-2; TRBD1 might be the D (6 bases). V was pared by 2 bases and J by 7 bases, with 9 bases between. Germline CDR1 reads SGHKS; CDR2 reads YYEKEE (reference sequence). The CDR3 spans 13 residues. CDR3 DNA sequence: TGTGCCAGCAGCTTTTCAGGGGACGGGGAGCTGTTTTTT. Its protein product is CASSFSGDGELFF. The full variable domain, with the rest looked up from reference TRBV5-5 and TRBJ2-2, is DAGVTQSPTHLIKTRGQQVTLRCSPISGHKSVSWYQQVLGQGPQFIFQYYEKEERGRGNFPDRFSARQFPNYSSELNVNALLLGDSALYLCASSFSGDGELFFGEGSRLTVL.

The CDR3 DNA follows: TGTGCCAGCAGCCCGGACAGTTTCCTTAACTATGGCTACACCTTC. Protein: CASSPDSFLNYGYTF. The J gene is TRBJ1-2, the V gene TRBV5-4, with D maybe TRBD1 (6 bases). Trimming shortened V by 4 bases and J by 1 base, and 14 bases separated the two germline ends. Germline CDR1 is SGHNT and CDR2 is YYREEE (reference sequence). The length of the CDR3 is 15 residues.

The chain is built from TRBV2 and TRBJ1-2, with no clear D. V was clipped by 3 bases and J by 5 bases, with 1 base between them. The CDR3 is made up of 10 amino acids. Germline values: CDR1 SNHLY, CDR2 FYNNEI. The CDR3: CASSDYGYTF. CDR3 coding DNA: TGTGCCAGCAGTGATTATGGCTACACCTTC. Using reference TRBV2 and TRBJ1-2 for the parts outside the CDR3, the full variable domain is EPEVTQTPSHQVTQMGQEVILRCVPISNHLYFYWYRQILGQKVEFLVSFYNNEISEKSEIFDDQFSVERPDGSNFTLKIRSTKLEDSAMYFCASSDYGYTFGSGTRLTVV.

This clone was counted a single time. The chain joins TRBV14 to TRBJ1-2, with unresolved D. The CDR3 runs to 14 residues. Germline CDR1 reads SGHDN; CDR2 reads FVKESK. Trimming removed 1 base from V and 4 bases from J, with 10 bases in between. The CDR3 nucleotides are TGTGCCAGCAGCCAAGGGAGGGTCCTCTATGGCTACACCTTC. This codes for CASSQGRVLYGYTF. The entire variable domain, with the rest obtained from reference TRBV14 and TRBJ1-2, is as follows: EAGVTQFPSHSVIEKGQTVTLRCDPISGHDNLYWYRRVMGKEIKFLLHFVKESKQDESGMPNNRFLAERTGGTYSTLKVQPAELEDSGVYFCASSQGRVLYGYTFGSGTRLTVV.

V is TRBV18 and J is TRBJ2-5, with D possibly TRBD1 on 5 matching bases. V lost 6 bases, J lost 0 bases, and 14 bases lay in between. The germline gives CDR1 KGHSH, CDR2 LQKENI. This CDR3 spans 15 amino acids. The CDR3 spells CASSPRQSYQETQYF. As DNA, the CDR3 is TGTGCCAGCTCGCCGAGACAGTCGTACCAAGAGACCCAGTACTTC.

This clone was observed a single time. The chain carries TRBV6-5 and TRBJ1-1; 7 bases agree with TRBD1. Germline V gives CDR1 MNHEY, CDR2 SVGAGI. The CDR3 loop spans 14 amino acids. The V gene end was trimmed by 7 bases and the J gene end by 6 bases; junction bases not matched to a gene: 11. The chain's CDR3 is CASTTDRVGAEAFF. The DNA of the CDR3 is TGTGCCAGCACCACTGACAGGGTAGGTGCTGAAGCTTTCTTT.

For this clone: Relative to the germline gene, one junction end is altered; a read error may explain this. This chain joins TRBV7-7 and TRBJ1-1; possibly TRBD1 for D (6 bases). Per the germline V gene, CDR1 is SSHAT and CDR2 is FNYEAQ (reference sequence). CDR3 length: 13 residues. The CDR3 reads CASSSDRNTEAFF. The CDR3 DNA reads TGTGCTAGCAGCTCGGACAGGAACACTGAAGCTTTCTTT.

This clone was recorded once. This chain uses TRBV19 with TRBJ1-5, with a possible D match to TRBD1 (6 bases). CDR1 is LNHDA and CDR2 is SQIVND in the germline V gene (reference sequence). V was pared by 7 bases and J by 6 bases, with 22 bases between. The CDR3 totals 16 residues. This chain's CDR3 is CASTIIFGGASQPQHF. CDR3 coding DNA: TGTGCCAGTACCATCATCTTCGGGGGGGCTAGTCAGCCCCAGCATTTT.